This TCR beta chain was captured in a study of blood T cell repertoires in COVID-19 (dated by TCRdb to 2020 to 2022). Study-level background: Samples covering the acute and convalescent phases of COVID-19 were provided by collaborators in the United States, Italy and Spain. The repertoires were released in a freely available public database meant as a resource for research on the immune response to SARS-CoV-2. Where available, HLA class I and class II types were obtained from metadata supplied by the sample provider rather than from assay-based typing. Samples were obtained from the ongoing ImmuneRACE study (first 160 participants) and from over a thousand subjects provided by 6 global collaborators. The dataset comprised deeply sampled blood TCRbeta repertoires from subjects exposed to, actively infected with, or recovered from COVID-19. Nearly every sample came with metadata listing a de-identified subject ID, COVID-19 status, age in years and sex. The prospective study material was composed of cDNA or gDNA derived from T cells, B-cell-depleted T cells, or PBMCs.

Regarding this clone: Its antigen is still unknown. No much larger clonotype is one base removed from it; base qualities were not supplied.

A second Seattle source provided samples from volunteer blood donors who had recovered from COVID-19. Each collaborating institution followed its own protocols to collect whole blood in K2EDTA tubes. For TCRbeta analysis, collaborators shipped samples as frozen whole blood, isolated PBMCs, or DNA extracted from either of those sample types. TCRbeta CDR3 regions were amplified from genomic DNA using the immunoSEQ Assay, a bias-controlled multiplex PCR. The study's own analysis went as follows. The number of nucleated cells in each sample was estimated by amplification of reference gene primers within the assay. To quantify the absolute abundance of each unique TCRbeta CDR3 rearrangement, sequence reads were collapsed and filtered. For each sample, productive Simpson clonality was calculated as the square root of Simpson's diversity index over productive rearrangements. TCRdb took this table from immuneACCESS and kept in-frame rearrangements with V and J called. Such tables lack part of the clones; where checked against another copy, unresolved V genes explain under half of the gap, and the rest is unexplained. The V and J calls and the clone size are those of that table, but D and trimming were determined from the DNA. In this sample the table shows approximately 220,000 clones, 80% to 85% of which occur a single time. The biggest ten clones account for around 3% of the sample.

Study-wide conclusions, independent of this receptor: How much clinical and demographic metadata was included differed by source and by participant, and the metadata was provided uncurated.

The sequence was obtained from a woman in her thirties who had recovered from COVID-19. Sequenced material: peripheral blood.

The CDR3 loop reads CASSYSFRAGGFTDTQYF. The DNA sequence follows: TGTGCCAGCAGTTACTCATTTCGGGCGGGAGGATTCACAGATACGCAGTATTTT. The rearrangement joined TRBV6-2 or TRBV6-3 to TRBJ2-3; 8 of the junction bases match TRBD2. CDR1 and CDR2 (MNHEY, SVGEGT) derive from the germline V gene. After removal of 0 bases from V and 2 bases from J, the junction retains 10 bases not matched to a gene. Inclusive of the bounding cysteine and phenylalanine, the CDR3 is 18 residues long. CDR3 DNA only is kept here, 54 bases in frame from base 1.